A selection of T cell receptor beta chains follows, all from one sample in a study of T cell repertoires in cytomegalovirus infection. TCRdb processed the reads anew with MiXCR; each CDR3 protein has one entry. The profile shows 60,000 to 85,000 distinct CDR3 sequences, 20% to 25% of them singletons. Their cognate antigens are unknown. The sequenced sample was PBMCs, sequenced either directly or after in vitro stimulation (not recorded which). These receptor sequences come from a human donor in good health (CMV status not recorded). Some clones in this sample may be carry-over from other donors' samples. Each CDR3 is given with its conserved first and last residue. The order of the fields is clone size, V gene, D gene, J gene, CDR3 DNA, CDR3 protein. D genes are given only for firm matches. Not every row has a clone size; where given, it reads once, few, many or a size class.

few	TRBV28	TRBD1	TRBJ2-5	TGTGCCAGCAGTTTAACGGGACAGGGGTACGAGACCCAGTACTTC	CASSLTGQGYETQYF
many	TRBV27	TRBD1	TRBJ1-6	TGTGCCAGCAGTTGGGGACAGCTTACCTATAATTCACCCCTCCACTTT	CASSWGQLTYNSPLHF
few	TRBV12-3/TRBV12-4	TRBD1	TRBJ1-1	TGTGCCAGCAGACGTCGACAGGGGGGGAACACTGAAGCTTTCTTT	CASRRRQGGNTEAFF
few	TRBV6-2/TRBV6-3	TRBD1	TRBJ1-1	TGTGCCAGCACCGAGACAGGGGGATTCACTGAAGCTTTCTTT	CASTETGGFTEAFF
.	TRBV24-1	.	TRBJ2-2	TGTGTCACCAGGGGAACAGGGCGCGAAGACACCGGGGAGCTGTTTTTT	CVTRGTGREDTGELFF
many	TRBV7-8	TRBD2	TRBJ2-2	TGTGCCAGCAGCCAACTAGCGGGAGTAATGGCCGGGGAGCTGTTTTTT	CASSQLAGVMAGELFF
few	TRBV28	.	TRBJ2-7	TGTGCCAGCAGTGGTAGGGGGGGGGATTTCTACGAGCAGTACTTC	CASSGRGGDFYEQYF
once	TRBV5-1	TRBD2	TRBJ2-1	TGCGCCAGCAGCTTGGCCGAGACTAGCGGGAGTGGGGCGTACAATGAGCAGTTCTTC	CASSLAETSGSGAYNEQFF
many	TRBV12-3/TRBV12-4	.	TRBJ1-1	TGTGCCAGCAGTTTATTTAGTGTAACAATGACTGAAGCTTTCTTT	CASSLFSVTMTEAFF
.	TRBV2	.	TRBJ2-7	TGTGCCAGCAGTGAAGGTGTAATGGGACCAAAGTACGAGCAGTACTTC	CASSEGVMGPKYEQYF
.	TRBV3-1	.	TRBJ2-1	TGTGCCAGCAGCCAAGCCAGGAGCTCCTACAATGAGCAGTTCTTC	CASSQARSSYNEQFF
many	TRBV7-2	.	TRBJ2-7	TGTGCCAGCAGCTTCGACAAATACGAGCAGTACTTC	CASSFDKYEQYF
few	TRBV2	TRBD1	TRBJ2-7	TGTGCCAGCATCCTTCGGCAGGGGGCATACGAGCAGTACTTC	CASILRQGAYEQYF
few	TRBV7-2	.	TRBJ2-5	TGTGCCAGCAGCCCCGGGTATCAGACCCAGTACTTC	CASSPGYQTQYF
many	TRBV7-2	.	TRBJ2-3	TGTGCCAGCAGCTTAGCACGAACTAGCACAGATACGCAGTATTTT	CASSLARTSTDTQYF